This T cell receptor (beta chain) is drawn from a study of T cell responses to AZD1222 COVID-19 vaccine. Study conclusions and caveats: Donors were largely white British and mainly female; clonal diversity was possibly underestimated. The study found vaccine-associated CD4 TCRs spanning spike, dominant at 160-218 and 743-854. Spike-specific TCR breadth and depth rose after two AZD1222 doses.

On this clone itself: No antigen is known for it.

Clones were read by immunoSEQ multiplex PCR, and TCRdb kept only the in-frame ones, dropping some. Of about 84,000 clones listed, roughly 86% are singletons. Samples with a second dose at about 4 or about 12 weeks were pooled together. The source of this sequence is an adult who received the AZD1222 COVID-19 vaccine. This specimen was peripheral blood, taken 28 days after the second AZD1222 dose.

The CDR3: CASSGVEELFF. CDR3 coding DNA: TGTGCCAGCAGCGGCGTCGAGGAGCTGTTTTTT. J is TRBJ2-2 and V is TRBV9; no clear D gene. Germline V gene data show CDR1 as SGDLS and CDR2 as YYNGEE. CDR3 size: 11 residues. V lost 3 bases, J lost 10 bases, and 7 bases lay in between.